These 19 T cell receptor beta chains were sequenced from one sample in a study of blood T cell repertoires in COVID-19. Here immunoSEQ multiplex PCR was the method, and the copy in TCRdb shows in-frame clones only, minus some. The profile shows about 250,000 clones, around nine tenths of them singletons. Sequencing was carried out using peripheral blood. Source of these receptors: an elderly man with acute or convalescent COVID-19.

The genes are TRBV7-9 and TRBJ1-5, with TRBD1 as a possible D gene (5 bases). The CDR3 runs to 15 residues. Germline CDR1 and CDR2: SEHNR and FQNEAQ (reference sequence). Trimming shortened V by 5 bases and J by 5 bases, and 16 bases separated the two germline ends. The DNA of the CDR3 is TGTGCCAGCAGCGGCCCGGGGGGGGGTTATCAGCCCCAGCATTTT. It is translated as CASSGPGGGYQPQHF.

This chain connects TRBV28 to TRBJ2-7; 11 bases are shared with TRBD2. The CDR3 loop spans 15 amino acids. Germline assignment: CDR1 MDHEN and CDR2 SYDVKM. V lost 10 bases to trimming and J lost 5 bases; unmatched junction nucleotides: 13. CDR3 DNA: TGTGCCATCCGGACTAGCGGGTGGCAGTCAAACGAGCAGTACTTC. This sequence encodes CAIRTSGWQSNEQYF.

CDR3 nucleotide sequence: TGTGCCAGCAGTCCTCTCCCCCGGCAGCCCCAGCATTTT. Amino acids: CASSPLPRQPQHF. This chain uses TRBV27 with TRBJ1-5, with D uncertain. The V gene's germline CDR1 is MNHEY and CDR2 SMNVEV (reference sequence). The CDR3 sequence is 13 residues long. V was trimmed by 5 bases and J by 7 bases, leaving 12 bases between them.

V is TRBV4-2 and J is TRBJ1-6; no clear D gene. In germline, CDR1 is LGHNA, CDR2 YNFKEQ. The V gene lost 1 base and the J gene lost 9 bases, with 7 bases spanning the gap. The length of the CDR3 is 13 residues. In DNA, the CDR3 is TGTGCCAGCAGCCAAGGGAGCAGTTCACCCCTCCACTTT. The encoded protein is CASSQGSSSPLHF.

V gene TRBV18 combines with J gene TRBJ2-7, with TRBD1 as a possible D gene (6 bases). CDR3 length: 14 residues. The germline V gene has CDR1 KGHSH and CDR2 LQKENI. With 5 bases removed from V and 2 bases from J, the gap between germline ends came to 13 bases. For the CDR3, the DNA is TGTGCCAGCTCATCCCGACAGGAAGCCTACGAGCAGTACTTC. Translation: CASSSRQEAYEQYF. The full variable domain, with the rest looked up from reference TRBV18 and TRBJ2-7, is NAGVMQNPRHLVRRRGQEARLRCSPMKGHSHVYWYRQLPEEGLKFMVYLQKENIIDESGMPKERFSAEFPKEGPSILRIQQVVRGDSAAYFCASSSRQEAYEQYFGPGTRLTVT.

The rearrangement uses TRBV15 and TRBJ1-1; D is possibly TRBD1 (6 bases). The CDR3 runs 17 residues. In germline, CDR1 is LNHNV, CDR2 YYDKDF (reference sequence). With 3 bases removed from V and 1 base from J, the gap between germline ends came to 18 bases. This CDR3 is CATSSRLIDRPNTEAFF. The CDR3, as DNA: TGTGCCACCAGCAGTCGATTGATAGACAGGCCGAACACTGAAGCTTTCTTT. The variable domain in full, with the rest retrieved from reference TRBV15 and TRBJ1-1, is DAMVIQNPRYQVTQFGKPVTLSCSQTLNHNVMYWYQQKSSQAPKLLFHYYDKDFNNEADTPDNFQSRRPNTSFCFLDIRSPGLGDTAMYLCATSSRLIDRPNTEAFFGQGTRLTVV.

This clone has just a few counts. Other DNA sequences within the sample encode an identical CDR3. The chain uses TRBV6-2 or TRBV6-3 and TRBJ1-1; 8 bases are shared with TRBD1. From germline, CDR1 is MNHEY and CDR2 SVGEGT. The V segment lost 6 bases and the J segment 0 bases; nucleotides outside the gene matches: 3. This CDR3 has 14 residues. Written as DNA, the CDR3 is TGTGCCAGCAGCGGGACAGGTTTGAACACTGAAGCTTTCTTT. Translation gives CASSGTGLNTEAFF.

The chain uses TRBV9 and TRBJ2-3, with TRBD1 matching over 10 bases. With 3 bases clipped from V and 0 bases from J, the junction kept 1 base outside the gene matches. Germline loops: CDR1 SGDLS, CDR2 YYNGEE. This CDR3 contains 15 residues. CDR3 residues: CASSGTGGSTDTQYF. The CDR3 nucleotides are TGTGCCAGCAGCGGGACAGGGGGTAGCACAGATACGCAGTATTTT.

For the CDR3, the DNA is TGTGCCAGCAGCCCTACAGACAGGATCTATGGCTACACCTTC. This encodes CASSPTDRIYGYTF. This chain joins TRBV5-6 and TRBJ1-2, with a tentative D call TRBD1 (6 bases). The CDR3 spans 14 residues. Trimming shortened V by 4 bases and J by 4 bases, and 14 bases separated the two germline ends. Germline-derived CDR1 and CDR2 are SGHDT and YYEEEE.

Here the CDR3 DNA reads TGTGCCAGCAGCGGAACCGGGACTAGCGGGGGGAGCTCCTACAATGAGCAGTTCTTC. Translating gives CASSGTGTSGGSSYNEQFF. The V gene is TRBV13, the J gene TRBJ2-1; 15 bases line up with TRBD2. The V gene end was trimmed by 5 bases and the J gene end by 0 bases; junction bases not matched to a gene: 8. The CDR3 has 19 amino acids. CDR1 is PRHDT and CDR2 is FYEKMQ in the germline V gene (reference sequence).

This chain connects TRBV6-5 to TRBJ2-7, with D perhaps TRBD2 (7 bases). V dropped 2 bases and J dropped 3 bases, with 11 bases sitting between them. The CDR3 runs 14 residues. CDR1 is MNHEY, CDR2 SVGAGI, per germline. CDR3 bases: TGTGCCAGCAGTTACACCGGGGGGCTCTACGAGCAGTACTTC. This codes for CASSYTGGLYEQYF.

This clone was recorded once. The rearrangement uses TRBV6-1 and TRBJ1-3, with 7 bases identical to TRBD1. The ends lost 4 bases at V and 0 bases at J; junction bases unmatched: 6. The germline gives CDR1 MNHNS, CDR2 SASEGT. This CDR3 is built from 16 residues. CDR3 nucleotide sequence: TGTGCCAGCAGTGCCGGACAGGAGTCCTCTGGAAACACCATATATTTT. Residues: CASSAGQESSGNTIYF.

The rearrangement links TRBV7-9 to TRBJ1-5; maybe TRBD1 (6 bases). In germline, CDR1 is SEHNR, CDR2 FQNEAQ (reference sequence). This CDR3 has 15 residues. V lost 5 bases and J 1 base, leaving 12 bases between the germline ends. The CDR3 here is CASSPMGTSNQPQHF. In nucleotides, the CDR3 is TGTGCCAGCAGCCCCATGGGGACAAGCAATCAGCCCCAGCATTTT.

V is TRBV7-2 and J is TRBJ1-5, with D possibly TRBD1 on 6 matching bases. V was clipped by 2 bases and J by 4 bases, with 12 bases between them. The CDR3 totals 15 residues. The germline gives CDR1 SGHTA, CDR2 FQGNSA. The CDR3 sequence is CASSLQQGGNQPQHF. CDR3 bases: TGTGCCAGCAGCTTACAACAGGGAGGGAATCAGCCCCAGCATTTT.

The CDR3 reads CASSKGTLQETQYF. The DNA for the CDR3 is TGTGCCAGCAGTAAGGGGACACTCCAAGAGACCCAGTACTTC. V usage is TRBV6-5 and J usage is TRBJ2-5; D perhaps matches TRBD1 (6 bases). V shed 5 bases and J shed 1 base, with 11 bases lying between them. CDR1 is MNHEY and CDR2 is SVGAGI in the germline V gene. The CDR3 has 14 residues.

The chain recombines TRBV25-1 with TRBJ1-2; 9 bases map to TRBD1. The CDR3 contains 15 residues. Looked up from germline, CDR1 is MGHDK and CDR2 is SYGVNS. Trimming cost V 0 bases and J 6 bases; bases outside gene matches: 5. DNA for the CDR3: TGTGCCAGCAGTGAATATGGGACAGGGAAGAATGGCTACACCTTC. Translating gives CASSEYGTGKNGYTF.

This clone has just one count. This sequence joins TRBV6-2 or TRBV6-3 and TRBJ1-2; 9 bases map to TRBD1. J was trimmed by 4 bases and V by 2 bases; bases with no gene match: 8. The CDR3 contains 16 residues. From germline, CDR1 is MNHEY and CDR2 SVGEGT. CDR3 nucleotide sequence: TGTGCCAGCAGTTACCCCCGGGACAGGGCCTCCTATGGCTACACCTTC. Encoded protein: CASSYPRDRASYGYTF.

The chain couples TRBV29-1 to TRBJ1-1; 9 positions agree with TRBD1. CDR1 and CDR2 from the germline V gene are SQVTM and ANQGSEA. The ends lost 7 bases at V and 4 bases at J; junction bases unmatched: 4. The CDR3 is made up of 12 amino acids. The CDR3 loop is CSGGQGRTEAFF. CDR3 DNA: TGCAGCGGCGGACAGGGGCGCACTGAAGCTTTCTTT.

The chain uses TRBV5-6 and TRBJ2-1; 12 bases align to TRBD2. Per the germline V gene, CDR1 is SGHDT and CDR2 is YYEEEE. This CDR3 contains 17 residues. The ends lost 2 bases at V and 7 bases at J; junction bases unmatched: 10. CDR3: CASSLLLTSGSGNEQFF. CDR3 DNA sequence: TGTGCCAGCAGCTTATTACTGACTAGCGGGAGTGGTAATGAGCAGTTCTTC.